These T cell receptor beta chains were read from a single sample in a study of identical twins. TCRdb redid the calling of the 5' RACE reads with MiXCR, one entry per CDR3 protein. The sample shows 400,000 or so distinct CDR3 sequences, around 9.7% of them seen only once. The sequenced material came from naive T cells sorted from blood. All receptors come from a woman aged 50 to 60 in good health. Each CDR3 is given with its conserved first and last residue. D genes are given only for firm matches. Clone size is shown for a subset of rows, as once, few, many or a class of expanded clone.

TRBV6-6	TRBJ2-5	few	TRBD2	TGTGCCAGCAGCCACCGACTAGCGGGGTTCCAAGAGACCCAGTACTTC	CASSHRLAGFQETQYF
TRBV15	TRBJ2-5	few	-	TGTGCCACCAGCAGAGTTGGGGTCGGAGAGACCCAGTACTTC	CATSRVGVGETQYF
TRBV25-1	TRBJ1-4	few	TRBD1	TGTGCCAGCAGTCACCTCCCGGGACAGGGGTGGGCAGCTAATGAAAAACTGTTTTTT	CASSHLPGQGWAANEKLFF
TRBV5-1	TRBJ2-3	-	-	TGCGCCAGCAGCTTGGATGGGATTAGCACAGATACGCAGTATTTT	CASSLDGISTDTQYF
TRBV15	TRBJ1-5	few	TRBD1	TGTGCCACCAGCAGGACAGGGACCAATCAGCCCCAGCATTTT	CATSRTGTNQPQHF
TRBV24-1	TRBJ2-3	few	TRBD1	TGTGCCACTAGTGCGACAGGGCGCACAGATACGCAGTATTTT	CATSATGRTDTQYF
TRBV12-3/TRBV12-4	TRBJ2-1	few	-	TGTGCCAGCAGTTTCCGATACTTCAATGAGCAGTTCTTC	CASSFRYFNEQFF
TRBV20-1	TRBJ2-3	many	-	TGCAGTGCTAGAGAGGAGGGCGATACGCAGTATTTT	CSAREEGDTQYF
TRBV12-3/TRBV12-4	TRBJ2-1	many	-	TGTGCCAGCAGTTTGAGGGGGTCTGATGAGCAGTTCTTC	CASSLRGSDEQFF
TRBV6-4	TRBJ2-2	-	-	TGTGCCAGCCGGCCGAGGGCAGGAACCGGGGAGCTGTTTTTT	CASRPRAGTGELFF
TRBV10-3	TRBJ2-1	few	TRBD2	TGTGCCATCAGTGACTATCGGGGGGTGGATTTGCAGTTCTTC	CAISDYRGVDLQFF
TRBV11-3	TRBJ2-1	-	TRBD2	TGTGCCAGCAGCTTAGGCCCTAGCGGATACAATGAGCAGTTCTTC	CASSLGPSGYNEQFF
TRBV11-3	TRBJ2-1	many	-	TGTGCCAGCAGCCGCACTCAAGGAGAGCAGTTCTTC	CASSRTQGEQFF
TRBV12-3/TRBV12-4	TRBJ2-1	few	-	TGTGCCAGCAGTTGGGGGGACGTCCAGGTTGAGCAGTTCTTC	CASSWGDVQVEQFF
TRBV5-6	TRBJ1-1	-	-	TGTGCCAGCAGCCTGAGCATGGGACGGATGAACACTGAAGCTTTCTTT	CASSLSMGRMNTEAFF
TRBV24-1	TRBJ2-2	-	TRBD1	TGTGCCACCAGTGACCCCGGACAGGGGAGCGGGGAGCTGTTTTTT	CATSDPGQGSGELFF
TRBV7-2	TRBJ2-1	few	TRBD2	TGTGCCAGCAGCTCCCTAGGACTAGCGGGAGATTGGTTCTTC	CASSSLGLAGDWFF
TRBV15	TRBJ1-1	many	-	TGTGCCACCAGCAGGCGAATCTGGACAGCCACTGAAGCTTTCTTT	CATSRRIWTATEAFF
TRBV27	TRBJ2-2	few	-	TGTGCCAGCAGTTTGATGAGCACCGGGGAGCTGTTTTTT	CASSLMSTGELFF
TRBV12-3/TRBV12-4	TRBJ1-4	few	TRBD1	TGTGCCAGCAGCCTTGGCAGGGGGCGAACTAATGAAAAACTGTTTTTT	CASSLGRGRTNEKLFF
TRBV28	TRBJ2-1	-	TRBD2	TGTGCCAGCAGTCCTTTAGCGGGAGTTTTATACAATGAGCAGTTCTTC	CASSPLAGVLYNEQFF
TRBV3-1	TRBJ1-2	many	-	TGTGCCAGCAGCCAAGCGGGGGCGGCTAACTATGGCTACACCTTC	CASSQAGAANYGYTF
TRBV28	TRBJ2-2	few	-	TGTGCCAGCAGTTTAGTGGGGGCGGTCACCGGGGAGCTGTTTTTT	CASSLVGAVTGELFF
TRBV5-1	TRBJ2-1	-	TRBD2	TGCGCCAGCAGCTGGGGACTAGCGGAAAACAATGAGCAGTTCTTC	CASSWGLAENNEQFF
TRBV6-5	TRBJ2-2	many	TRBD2	TGTGCCAGCAGTTACTCACGAAGGGAGGGCGGGGAGCTGTTTTTT	CASSYSRREGGELFF
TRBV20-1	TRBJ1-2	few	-	TGCAGTGCTAGAGCACGCTCGAAGGGACATCAAGAGGAAGGCTACACCTTC	CSARARSKGHQEEGYTF
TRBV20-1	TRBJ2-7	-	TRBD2	TGCAGTGCCGCTGGCCGGCTAGCGGGAGGGTACGAGCAGTACTTC	CSAAGRLAGGYEQYF
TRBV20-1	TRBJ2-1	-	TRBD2	TGCAGTGTTCCCTCTCCGGGACTAGCGGGAGTGGGGGAGCAGTTCTTC	CSVPSPGLAGVGEQFF
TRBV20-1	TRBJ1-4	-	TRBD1	TGCAGTTACCGGGACAGTAATGAAAAACTGTTTTTT	CSYRDSNEKLFF
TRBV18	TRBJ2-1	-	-	TGTGCCAGCTCCGTAGGACCAGCAGGCAAGGGACACAATGAGCAGTTCTTC	CASSVGPAGKGHNEQFF
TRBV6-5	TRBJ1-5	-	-	TGTGCCAGCAGTTACTCAGGCCGGGGGGCTTCGTATCAGCCCCAGCATTTT	CASSYSGRGASYQPQHF
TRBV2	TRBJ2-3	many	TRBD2	TGTGCCAGCAGTGTCGGGACTAGCGCAAACGGTGATACGCAGTATTTT	CASSVGTSANGDTQYF
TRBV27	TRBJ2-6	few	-	TGTGCCAGCAGCTTCGACTCTGGGGCCAACGTCCTGACTTTC	CASSFDSGANVLTF
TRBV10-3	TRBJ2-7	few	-	TGTGCCATCAGTGAGTTAGACGAGCAGTACTTC	CAISELDEQYF
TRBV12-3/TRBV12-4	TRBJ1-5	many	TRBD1	TGTGCCAGCAGCCGGACAGGGAGTCAGCCCCAGCATTTT	CASSRTGSQPQHF
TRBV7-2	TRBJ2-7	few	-	TGTGCCAGCAGCTTAGTTGCAGGCTTCGGGCCCTACGAGCAGTACTTC	CASSLVAGFGPYEQYF
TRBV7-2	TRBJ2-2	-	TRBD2	TGTGCCAGCACCGAACCGGGACTAGAGAGGCCCGGGGAGCTGTTTTTT	CASTEPGLERPGELFF
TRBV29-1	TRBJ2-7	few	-	TGCAGCGTCGCGGGTTCTTCGGGCGTAGACGAGCAGTACTTC	CSVAGSSGVDEQYF
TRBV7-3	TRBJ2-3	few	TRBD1	TGTGCCAGCAGCTTAGGACAGGGCCCAGATACGCAGTATTTT	CASSLGQGPDTQYF
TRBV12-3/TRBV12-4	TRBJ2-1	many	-	TGTGCCAGCAGTTTAGCGGGATATGAGCAGTTCTTC	CASSLAGYEQFF
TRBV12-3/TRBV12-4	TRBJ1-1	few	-	TGTGCCAGCAGTTTAGCGCCTGGGCAGGGATACACTGAAGCTTTCTTT	CASSLAPGQGYTEAFF